This T cell receptor beta chain is drawn from a study of blood T cell repertoires in COVID-19 (dated by TCRdb to the early 2020s). Context from the whole study: Samples covering the acute and convalescent phases of COVID-19 were provided by collaborators in the United States, Italy and Spain. The material from the prospective study consisted of cDNA or gDNA derived from T cells, B-cell-depleted T cells, or PBMCs. A freely available public database, intended as a resource for researchers studying the immune response to SARS-CoV-2, is where the repertoires were released. Where available, HLA class I and class II types were taken from metadata supplied by the sample provider and were not determined by assay-based typing. The samples were drawn from two sources: the first 160 participants of the ongoing ImmuneRACE study, and 1,254 subjects contributed by 6 global collaborators. The dataset comprised deeply sampled blood TCRbeta repertoires from subjects exposed to, actively infected with, or recovered from COVID-19. Nearly every sample came with metadata listing a de-identified subject ID, COVID-19 status, age in years and sex. Summary of the overall study and its limitations: The quantity of clinical and demographic metadata differed by source and by participant and was supplied without curation.

TCRbeta CDR3 regions were amplified from genomic DNA using the immunoSEQ Assay, a bias-controlled multiplex PCR. Per the authors' processing: The number of nucleated cells in each sample was estimated from the amplification of reference gene primers within the assay. To quantify the absolute abundance of each unique TCRbeta CDR3 rearrangement, sequence reads were collapsed and filtered. Productive Simpson clonality was computed per sample as the square root of Simpson's diversity index over productive rearrangements. Held by TCRdb, this immuneACCESS table contains in-frame sequences only and omits some clones. Under half of the omission traces to an unresolved V gene where checked; the cause of the rest is unknown. D and trimming were read from the DNA, whereas the V and J calls and clone size are those reported in that table. In this sample the table shows hundreds of thousands of clones, approximately 89% of which occur a single time. Around 3.7% of the sample is held by the ten biggest clonotypes.

The CDR1 and CDR2 encoded by the germline V gene are MNHNS and SASEGT. V and J lose 3 bases and 0 bases, and a span of 15 bases separates them. Counted from cysteine to phenylalanine, this CDR3 has 18 amino acids. The CDR3 DNA has 54 bases and is translated from base 1. Participants in the prospective study were enrolled through a virtual design, were aged roughly 18 to 100 years, and lived in roughly 25 United States geographic areas. In the prospective study, participants were assigned to cohorts based on the clinical history participants reported in a screening survey and a study questionnaire. Each participant in the prospective study had whole blood, serum and a nasopharyngeal or oropharyngeal swab collected by mobile phlebotomists. Participants in the prospective study had the option to provide additional blood draws and questionnaires over an approximately 2-month period. Blood samples from the prospective study were shipped frozen or at room temperature prior to DNA extraction.

Regarding this clone: The antigen this receptor binds is unknown. Base qualities are not provided; no much larger clone lies one nucleotide away.

The rearranged segments are TRBV6-1 and TRBJ1-6; TRBD1 is a weak D gene call, 6 bases matching. The sample taken for sequencing was PBMCs or T cells enriched from blood (not recorded which). This sequence originates from a woman aged 25 to 39 with acute COVID-19. The nucleotide sequence is TGTGCCAGCAGTGATACCACAGGGACTAGCTCCTATAATTCACCCCTCCACTTT. This codes for CASSDTTGTSSYNSPLHF.